This is a list of T cell receptor beta chains from one sample in a study of Ad26.COV2.S vaccination and SARS-CoV-2 variants. Generated by immunoSEQ multiplex PCR, the TCRdb table keeps only in-frame clones and is missing some. Among 350,000 to 450,000 clones listed, about 92% were seen once. Sequencing was performed on peripheral blood, taken in a trial of Ad26.COV2.S vaccine versus placebo. The receptors originated from a person between 18 and 65 years old who received the Ad26.COV2.S COVID-19 vaccine or a placebo. Each CDR3 is given with its conserved first and last residue. Each record gives: clone size, V gene, J gene, CDR3 protein. Rows may omit the clone size; those that give it use once, few, many or a size class.

size: -; V: TRBV5-1; J: TRBJ2-1; CDR3: CASSGRGYTLGDNEQFF
size: once; V: TRBV5-6; J: TRBJ2-5; CDR3: CASTSQGRETQYF
size: once; V: TRBV4-1; J: TRBJ2-7; CDR3: CASSVEGGYEQYF
size: many; V: TRBV7-2; J: TRBJ1-3; CDR3: CASSSGPGMDGNTIYF
size: -; V: TRBV6-5; J: TRBJ2-7; CDR3: CASSYSYGAYEQYF
size: -; V: TRBV6-2/TRBV6-3; J: TRBJ1-5; CDR3: CASSYFGQINQPQHF
size: -; V: TRBV7-2; J: TRBJ2-1; CDR3: CASSWVGLEQFF
size: -; V: TRBV7-2; J: TRBJ2-1; CDR3: CASSSHGVSSYNEQFF
size: -; V: TRBV30; J: TRBJ2-5; CDR3: CAWKRGGETQYF
size: -; V: TRBV5-4; J: TRBJ1-3; CDR3: CASSNEPGQSGNTIYF
size: -; V: TRBV18; J: TRBJ2-1; CDR3: CASSTTRDNEQFF
size: -; V: TRBV5-4; J: TRBJ2-5; CDR3: CASSLTGTSEETQYF
size: -; V: TRBV10-2; J: TRBJ2-3; CDR3: CASKELAGSADTQYF
size: -; V: TRBV4-3; J: TRBJ2-7; CDR3: CASSQDPGGSYEQYF
size: -; V: TRBV7-8; J: TRBJ2-3; CDR3: CASSYPGTADTQYF
size: -; V: TRBV13; J: TRBJ2-7; CDR3: CASSSGLKPYEQYF
size: -; V: TRBV10-3; J: TRBJ2-3; CDR3: CAISESTGTDTQYF
size: -; V: TRBV5-4; J: TRBJ1-1; CDR3: CASRLGQGVPEAFF
size: once; V: TRBV6-2/TRBV6-3; J: TRBJ2-1; CDR3: CASSYWLDIYNEQFF
size: -; V: TRBV5-4; J: TRBJ2-2; CDR3: CASSEPGQGKGPGELFF
size: once; V: TRBV20-1; J: TRBJ2-7; CDR3: CSASSRTYEQYF
size: -; V: TRBV4-1; J: TRBJ2-3; CDR3: CASSHPSGGAPDTQYF
size: -; V: TRBV2; J: TRBJ1-5; CDR3: CASSEWGSNQPQHF
size: once; V: TRBV6-2/TRBV6-3; J: TRBJ1-5; CDR3: CASSYGTISNQPQHF
size: -; V: TRBV10-2; J: TRBJ1-4; CDR3: CASSENRVSEKLFF
size: -; V: TRBV5-1; J: TRBJ2-7; CDR3: CASSTQGVDYEQYF
size: -; V: TRBV7-9; J: TRBJ1-2; CDR3: CASSSMINYGYTF
size: -; V: TRBV4-3; J: TRBJ2-1; CDR3: CASSQDPGGIYNEQFF
size: -; V: TRBV7-2; J: TRBJ1-6; CDR3: CASSFNRLPSYNSPLHF
size: -; V: TRBV6-1; J: TRBJ2-7; CDR3: CASTQDRAHEQYF
size: -; V: TRBV2; J: TRBJ1-5; CDR3: CASRTAPGDQPQHF
size: -; V: TRBV4-1; J: TRBJ1-1; CDR3: CASSQVGQGIAEAFF
size: -; V: TRBV19; J: TRBJ1-2; CDR3: CASSRSGQIYGYTF
size: -; V: TRBV28; J: TRBJ1-1; CDR3: CASSGPPGTGDTEAFF
size: -; V: TRBV24-1; J: TRBJ1-5; CDR3: CATSEFRDRPNQPQHF
size: once; V: TRBV4-1; J: TRBJ2-1; CDR3: CASSQDLVSGGIYNEQFF
size: -; V: TRBV15; J: TRBJ1-3; CDR3: CATSRDGAPVTGNTIYF
size: -; V: TRBV11-2; J: TRBJ1-6; CDR3: CASSLAPSRGGGSPLHF
size: -; V: TRBV11-2; J: TRBJ2-1; CDR3: CASSLIWTSGGYNEQFF
size: -; V: TRBV4-3; J: TRBJ1-5; CDR3: CASSQDRDSNQPQHF
size: -; V: TRBV15; J: TRBJ2-2; CDR3: CATRATPGNTGELFF
size: -; V: TRBV10-3; J: TRBJ2-5; CDR3: CAISNGQGRIETQYF
size: -; V: TRBV5-1; J: TRBJ2-2; CDR3: CASSLAMNTGELFF
size: -; V: TRBV13; J: TRBJ2-7; CDR3: CASSGQLAGELYEQYF
size: -; V: TRBV9; J: TRBJ1-2; CDR3: CASSVGKSYGYTF
size: -; V: TRBV23-1; J: TRBJ1-6; CDR3: CASSQRTGNYNSPLHF
size: -; V: TRBV30; J: TRBJ1-1; CDR3: CALARGTTNTEAFF
size: -; V: TRBV28; J: TRBJ1-1; CDR3: CASFGTEAFF
size: once; V: TRBV6-6; J: TRBJ2-7; CDR3: CASSPGTGVRRHEQYF
size: -; V: TRBV4-3; J: TRBJ1-5; CDR3: CASSQSPTGVGNQPQHF
size: -; V: TRBV4-3; J: TRBJ2-3; CDR3: CASSHRLAGGKDTQYF
size: -; V: TRBV4-3; J: TRBJ2-6; CDR3: CASSRGQGPLSGANVLTF
size: once; V: TRBV9; J: TRBJ2-7; CDR3: CASNPGQGGQSEQYF
size: -; V: TRBV18; J: TRBJ2-1; CDR3: CASSLSTRLSQWANNEQFF